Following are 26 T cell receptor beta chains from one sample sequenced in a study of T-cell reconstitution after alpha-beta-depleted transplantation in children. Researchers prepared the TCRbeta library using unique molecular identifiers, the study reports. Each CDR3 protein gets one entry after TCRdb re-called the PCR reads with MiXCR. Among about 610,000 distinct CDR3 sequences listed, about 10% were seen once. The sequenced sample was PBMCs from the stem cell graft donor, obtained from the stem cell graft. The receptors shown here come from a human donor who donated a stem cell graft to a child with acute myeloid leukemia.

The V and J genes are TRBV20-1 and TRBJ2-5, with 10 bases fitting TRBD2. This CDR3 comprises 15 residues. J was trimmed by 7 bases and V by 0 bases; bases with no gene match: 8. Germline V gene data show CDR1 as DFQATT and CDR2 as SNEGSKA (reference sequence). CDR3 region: CSARDGSSGRVTQYF. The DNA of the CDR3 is TGCAGTGCTAGAGATGGGTCTAGCGGGAGAGTGACCCAGTACTTC.

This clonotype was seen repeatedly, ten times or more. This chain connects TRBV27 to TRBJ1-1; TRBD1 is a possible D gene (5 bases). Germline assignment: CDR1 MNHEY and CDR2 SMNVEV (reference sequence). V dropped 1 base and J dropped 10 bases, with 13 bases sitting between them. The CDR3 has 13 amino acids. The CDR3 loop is CASSLWGGEGAFF. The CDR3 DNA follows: TGTGCCAGCAGTTTATGGGGGGGGGAAGGAGCTTTCTTT.

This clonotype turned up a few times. CDR3 sequence (DNA): TGTGCCAGCTCACCAATTTTCTCGTCCAATGCGGAAGAGACCCAGTACTTC. It translates to CASSPIFSSNAEETQYF. The chain employs TRBV18 and TRBJ2-5; D remains unclear. The V end was cut by 2 bases, the J end by 3 bases, with 19 bases between. CDR1 and CDR2 from the germline V gene are KGHSH and LQKENI. The CDR3 runs to 17 residues.

CDR3 DNA: TGCGCCAGCAGTCCAGGAGGGACGAACCGGAGTGAGCAGTTCTTC. It encodes CASSPGGTNRSEQFF. This sequence joins TRBV23-1 and TRBJ2-1; D possibly corresponds to TRBD2 (6 bases). TRBV23-1 is known as an ORF, though its function is uncertain. The CDR3 runs to 15 residues. V was cut by 4 bases and J by 9 bases, with 19 bases left in between.

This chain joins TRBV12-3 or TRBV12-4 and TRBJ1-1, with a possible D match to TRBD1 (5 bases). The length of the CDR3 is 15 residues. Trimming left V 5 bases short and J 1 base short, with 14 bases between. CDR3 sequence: CASSKTSGSNTEAFF. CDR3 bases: TGTGCCAGCAGTAAGACTTCAGGGTCGAACACTGAAGCTTTCTTT.

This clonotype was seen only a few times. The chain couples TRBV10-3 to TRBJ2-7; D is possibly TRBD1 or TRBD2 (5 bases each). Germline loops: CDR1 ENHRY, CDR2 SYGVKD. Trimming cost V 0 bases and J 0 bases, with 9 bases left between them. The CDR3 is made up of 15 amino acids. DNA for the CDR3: TGTGCCATCAGTGAGTCGGCAGGGACCTCCTACGAGCAGTACTTC. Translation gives CAISESAGTSYEQYF.

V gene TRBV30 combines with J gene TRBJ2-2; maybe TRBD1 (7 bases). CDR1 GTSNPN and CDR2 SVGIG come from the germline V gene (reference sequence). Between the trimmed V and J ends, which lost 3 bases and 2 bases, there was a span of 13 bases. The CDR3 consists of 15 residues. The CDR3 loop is CAWRGGTENTGELFF. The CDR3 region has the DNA TGTGCCTGGAGGGGCGGGACAGAAAACACCGGGGAGCTGTTTTTT.

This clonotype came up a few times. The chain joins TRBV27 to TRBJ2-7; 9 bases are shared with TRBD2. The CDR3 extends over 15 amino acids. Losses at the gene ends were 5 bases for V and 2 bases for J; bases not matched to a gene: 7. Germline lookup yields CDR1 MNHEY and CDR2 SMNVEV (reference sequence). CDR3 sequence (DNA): TGTGCCAGCAGTCAGAAGCGGGAGGTCACCTACGAGCAGTACTTC. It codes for CASSQKREVTYEQYF.

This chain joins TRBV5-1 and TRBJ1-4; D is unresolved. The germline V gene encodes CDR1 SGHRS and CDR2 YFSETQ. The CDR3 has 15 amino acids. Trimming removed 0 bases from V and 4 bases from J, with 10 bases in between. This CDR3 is CASSLGGGFNEKLFF. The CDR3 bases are TGCGCCAGCAGCTTGGGAGGTGGCTTTAATGAAAAACTGTTTTTT.

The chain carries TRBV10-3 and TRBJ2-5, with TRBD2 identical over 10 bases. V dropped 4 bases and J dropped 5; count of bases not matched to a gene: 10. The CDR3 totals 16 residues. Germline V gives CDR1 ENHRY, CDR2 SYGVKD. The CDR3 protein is CAISGGASGSGETQYF. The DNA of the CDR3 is TGTGCCATCAGTGGAGGGGCTAGCGGGAGCGGGGAGACCCAGTACTTC.

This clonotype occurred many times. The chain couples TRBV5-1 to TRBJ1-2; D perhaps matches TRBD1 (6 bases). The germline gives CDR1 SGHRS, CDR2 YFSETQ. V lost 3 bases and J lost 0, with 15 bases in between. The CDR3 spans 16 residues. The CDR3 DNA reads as TGCGCCAGCAGCTGGACAGAATCTACTTCTAACTATGGCTACACCTTC. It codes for CASSWTESTSNYGYTF.

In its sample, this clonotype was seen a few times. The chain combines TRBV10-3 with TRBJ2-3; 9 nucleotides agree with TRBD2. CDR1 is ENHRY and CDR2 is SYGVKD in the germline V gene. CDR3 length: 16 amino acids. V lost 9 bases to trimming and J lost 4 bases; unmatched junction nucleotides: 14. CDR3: CAIQGASGKGADTQYF. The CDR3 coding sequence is TGTGCCATTCAAGGGGCTAGCGGGAAGGGCGCAGATACGCAGTATTTT.

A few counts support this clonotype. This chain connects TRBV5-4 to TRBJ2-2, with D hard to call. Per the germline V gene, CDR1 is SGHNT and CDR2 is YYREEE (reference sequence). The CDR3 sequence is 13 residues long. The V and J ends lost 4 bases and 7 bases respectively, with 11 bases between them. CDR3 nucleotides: TGTGCCAGCAGCCCCCTCCAAGTCGGGGAGCTGTTTTTT. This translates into CASSPLQVGELFF.

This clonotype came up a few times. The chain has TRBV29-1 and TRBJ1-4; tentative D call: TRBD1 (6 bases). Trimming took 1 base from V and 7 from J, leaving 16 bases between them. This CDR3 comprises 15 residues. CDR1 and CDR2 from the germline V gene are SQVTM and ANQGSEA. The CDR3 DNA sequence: TGCAGCGTTGAAGCCCGGACGGACAGTCCTGAAAAACTGTTTTTT. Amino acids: CSVEARTDSPEKLFF.

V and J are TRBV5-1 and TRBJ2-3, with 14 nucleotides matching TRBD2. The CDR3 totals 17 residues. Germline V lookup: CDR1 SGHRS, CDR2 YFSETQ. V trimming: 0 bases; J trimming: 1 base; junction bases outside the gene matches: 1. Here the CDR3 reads CASSLEGLAGGTDTQYF. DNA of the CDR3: TGCGCCAGCAGCTTGGAGGGACTAGCGGGAGGCACAGATACGCAGTATTTT.

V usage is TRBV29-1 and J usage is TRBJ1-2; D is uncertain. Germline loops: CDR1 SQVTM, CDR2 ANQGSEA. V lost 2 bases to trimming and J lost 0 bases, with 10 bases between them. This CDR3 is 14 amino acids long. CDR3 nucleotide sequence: TGCAGCGTTGAAAGAGGTCTTACTAACTATGGCTACACCTTC. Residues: CSVERGLTNYGYTF.

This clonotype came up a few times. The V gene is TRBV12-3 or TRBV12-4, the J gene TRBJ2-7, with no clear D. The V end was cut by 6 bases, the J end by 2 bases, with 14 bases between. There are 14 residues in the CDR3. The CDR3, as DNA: TGTGCCAGCAGCTTTGGTTCGACCCCCTACGAGCAGTACTTC. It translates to CASSFGSTPYEQYF.

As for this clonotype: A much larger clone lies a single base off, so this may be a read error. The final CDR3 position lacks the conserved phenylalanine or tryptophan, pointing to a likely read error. CDR3 amino acids: CASATSGIVNNEQFC. CDR3 sequence (DNA): TGTGCCAGCGCGACTAGCGGGATAGTCAACAATGAGCAGTTCTGC. The rearrangement joins TRBV25-1 to TRBJ2-1; 11 bases fit TRBD2. Germline values: CDR1 MGHDK, CDR2 SYGVNS. The CDR3 runs to 15 residues. V lost 8 bases, J lost 5 bases, and 8 bases stayed unmatched.

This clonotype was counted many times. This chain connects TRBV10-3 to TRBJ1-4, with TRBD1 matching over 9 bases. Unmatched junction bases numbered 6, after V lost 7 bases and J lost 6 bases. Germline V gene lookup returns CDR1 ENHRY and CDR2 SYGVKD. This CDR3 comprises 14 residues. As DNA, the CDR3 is TGTGCCATCAAAAAGGACAGGGGTGATGAAAAACTGTTTTTT. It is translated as CAIKKDRGDEKLFF.

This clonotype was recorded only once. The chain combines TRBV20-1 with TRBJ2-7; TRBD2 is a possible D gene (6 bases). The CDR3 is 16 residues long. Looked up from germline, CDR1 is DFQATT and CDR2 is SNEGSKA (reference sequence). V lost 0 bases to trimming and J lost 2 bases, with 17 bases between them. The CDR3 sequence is CSARDWGDLDTYEQYF. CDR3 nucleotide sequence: TGCAGTGCTAGAGATTGGGGGGACTTAGACACCTACGAGCAGTACTTC.

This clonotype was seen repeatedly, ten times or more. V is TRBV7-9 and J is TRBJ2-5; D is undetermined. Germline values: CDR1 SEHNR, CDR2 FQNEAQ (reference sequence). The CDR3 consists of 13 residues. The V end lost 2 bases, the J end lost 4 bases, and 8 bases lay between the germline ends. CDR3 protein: CASSLISGETQYF. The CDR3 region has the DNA TGTGCCAGCAGCTTAATTTCGGGAGAGACCCAGTACTTC.

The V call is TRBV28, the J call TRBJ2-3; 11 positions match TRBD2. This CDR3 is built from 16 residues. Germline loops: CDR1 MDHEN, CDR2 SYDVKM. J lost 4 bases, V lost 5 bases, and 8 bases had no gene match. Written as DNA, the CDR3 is TGTGCCAGCAGTACTCGACTAGCGGGACAAGCAGATACGCAGTATTTT. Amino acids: CASSTRLAGQADTQYF.

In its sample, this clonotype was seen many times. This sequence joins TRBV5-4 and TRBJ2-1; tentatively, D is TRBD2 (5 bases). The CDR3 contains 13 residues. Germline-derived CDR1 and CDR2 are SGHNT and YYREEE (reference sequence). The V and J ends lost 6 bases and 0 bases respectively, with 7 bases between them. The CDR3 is CASNGDSYNEQFF. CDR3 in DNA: TGTGCCAGCAACGGGGACTCCTACAATGAGCAGTTCTTC.

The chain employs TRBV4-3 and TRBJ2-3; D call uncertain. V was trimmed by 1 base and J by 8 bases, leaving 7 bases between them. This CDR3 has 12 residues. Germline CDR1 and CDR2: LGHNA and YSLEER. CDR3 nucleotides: TGCGCCAGCAGCCAAGGTCCGGGTACGCAGTATTTT. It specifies CASSQGPGTQYF.

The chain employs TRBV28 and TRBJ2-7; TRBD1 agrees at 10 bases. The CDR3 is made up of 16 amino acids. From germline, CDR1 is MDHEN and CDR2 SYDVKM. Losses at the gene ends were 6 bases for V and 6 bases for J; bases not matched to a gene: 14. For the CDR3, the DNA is TGTGCCAGCAGGATAACTGGGGGACAGGGGTCAGGCGAGCAGTACTTC. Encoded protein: CASRITGGQGSGEQYF.

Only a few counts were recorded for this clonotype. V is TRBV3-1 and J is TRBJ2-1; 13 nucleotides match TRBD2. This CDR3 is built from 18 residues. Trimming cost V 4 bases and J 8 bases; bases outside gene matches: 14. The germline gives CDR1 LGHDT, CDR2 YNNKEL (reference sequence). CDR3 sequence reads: CASSPLRGLAGDGDEQFF. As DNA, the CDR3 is TGTGCCAGCAGCCCCCTCCGAGGACTAGCGGGAGATGGCGATGAGCAGTTCTTC.